These 15 T cell receptor beta chains came from one sample sequenced in a study of blood T cells in healthy people across ages. A second PCR of about 7 to 12 cycles used a sample-barcoded 5' primer and a J-beta primer mix. TCRdb analysed the 5' RACE reads with MiXCR anew, one entry per CDR3 protein. The sample has approximately 880,000 distinct CDR3 sequences, around 48% seen once. Sequenced material: blood. The source of these receptors is a man aged 25 to 45 in good health.

The V call is TRBV7-9, the J call TRBJ1-1; weak D call: TRBD1 (5 bases). Germline V lookup: CDR1 SEHNR, CDR2 FQNEAQ (reference sequence). Between the trimmed V and J ends, which lost 0 bases and 6 bases, there was a span of 14 bases. This CDR3 has 15 amino acids. In DNA form, the CDR3 reads TGTGCCAGCAGCTTAGCACAGTCCAGGGCGGCTGAAGCTTTCTTT. Protein: CASSLAQSRAAEAFF.

The rearrangement uses TRBV20-1 and TRBJ2-1; the D is unclear. Trimming removed 1 base at V and 3 bases at J, with 10 bases between. CDR1 is DFQATT, CDR2 SNEGSKA, per germline (reference sequence). The CDR3 length is 14 residues. This CDR3 is CSARGAEHYNEQFF. The CDR3 DNA is TGCAGTGCTAGAGGGGCAGAGCACTACAATGAGCAGTTCTTC.

Here the CDR3 reads CSANRGTNEKLFF. The CDR3 DNA reads as TGCAGTGCTAACAGGGGAACTAATGAAAAACTGTTTTTT. The genes are TRBV20-1 and TRBJ1-4; 7 bases agree with TRBD1. The CDR3 spans 13 residues. Germline CDR1 is DFQATT and CDR2 is SNEGSKA (reference sequence). V was clipped by 4 bases and J by 1 base; unmatched bases: 0.

As regards this clonotype: Sequence at one end of the junction differs from germline and may be a read error. The chain recombines TRBV28 with TRBJ2-1; maybe TRBD1 (6 bases). The CDR3 consists of 14 residues. The germline V gene encodes CDR1 MDHEN and CDR2 SYDVKM. CDR3 nucleotides: TGTGTCAGCAGTTTCCAGGACAGCTACAATGAGCAGTTCTTC. Its translation is CVSSFQDSYNEQFF.

The CDR3 DNA follows: TGCGCCAGCAGCTTGCAGACGTCCGGGAATGAGCAGTTCTTC. It specifies CASSLQTSGNEQFF. The V gene is TRBV5-1, the J gene TRBJ2-1; no firm D call. In germline, CDR1 is SGHRS, CDR2 YFSETQ. V dropped 1 base and J dropped 7 bases, with 12 bases sitting between them. The CDR3 runs 14 residues.

This chain links TRBV18 with TRBJ1-1, with no clear D. V lost 6 bases, J lost 0 bases, and 8 bases lay in between. The CDR3 runs to 13 residues. CDR1 is KGHSH and CDR2 is LQKENI in the germline V gene. CDR3 nucleotide sequence: TGTGCCAGCTCCGATGGCATGAACACTGAAGCTTTCTTT. Encoded protein: CASSDGMNTEAFF. Variable domain in full (rest from reference TRBV18 and TRBJ1-1): NAGVMQNPRHLVRRRGQEARLRCSPMKGHSHVYWYRQLPEEGLKFMVYLQKENIIDESGMPKERFSAEFPKEGPSILRIQQVVRGDSAAYFCASSDGMNTEAFFGQGTRLTVV.

Only a few counts were recorded for this clonotype. The chain is built from TRBV5-1 and TRBJ2-1; 14 bases agree with TRBD2. The CDR3 has 17 residues. V trimming: 4 bases; J trimming: 0 bases; junction bases outside the gene matches: 3. Germline V CDR1 and CDR2: SGHRS, YFSETQ. As DNA, the CDR3 is TGCGCCAGCAGCCGGACTAGCGGGGGGACCTCCTACAATGAGCAGTTCTTC. As protein: CASSRTSGGTSYNEQFF.

Ten or more counts support this clonotype. The chain couples TRBV11-3 to TRBJ2-5; D is uncertain. Germline values: CDR1 SGHNT, CDR2 YENEEA. The V and J ends lost 3 bases and 2 bases respectively, with 7 bases between them. The CDR3 runs 13 residues. This CDR3 reads CASSFGLQETQYF. CDR3 sequence (DNA): TGTGCCAGCAGCTTTGGCTTACAAGAGACCCAGTACTTC.

V and J are TRBV6-1 and TRBJ2-1; D may be TRBD1 (6 bases). This CDR3 has 16 amino acids. V was clipped by 1 base and J by 4 bases, with 14 bases between them. Germline CDR1 and CDR2: MNHNS and SASEGT. CDR3 nucleotides: TGTGCCAGCAGTGAAGTCTCTACCGGGACATACAATGAGCAGTTCTTC. It yields the protein CASSEVSTGTYNEQFF.

V usage is TRBV4-1 and J usage is TRBJ2-5; the match to TRBD2 covers 8 bases. V lost 0 bases and J lost 7; bases outside the gene matches: 7. The CDR3 loop spans 15 amino acids. The germline gives CDR1 MGHRA, CDR2 YSYEKL. The CDR3 loop is CASSQEASGSLTQYF. CDR3 nucleotides: TGCGCCAGCAGCCAAGAAGCTAGCGGGTCTTTGACCCAGTACTTC.

This clonotype was seen a few times. The rearrangement uses TRBV19 and TRBJ2-3; the D is unclear. Germline CDR1 LNHDA, CDR2 SQIVND (reference sequence). This CDR3 region has 15 residues. Trimming left V 3 bases short and J 4 bases short, with 14 bases between. For the CDR3, the DNA is TGTGCCAGTAGTATGAAGGCGGTTCACGCAGATACGCAGTATTTT. Translation: CASSMKAVHADTQYF.

The chain has TRBV2 and TRBJ1-5, with D maybe TRBD1 (6 bases). V lost 5 bases and J lost 6, with 11 bases in between. The CDR3 is made up of 13 amino acids. Germline CDR1 reads SNHLY; CDR2 reads FYNNEI. CDR3 in amino acids: CASSTGLAQPQHF. The CDR3 bases are TGTGCCAGCAGTACAGGGTTAGCTCAGCCCCAGCATTTT.

This chain joins TRBV18 and TRBJ2-5; possible D gene TRBD2, 6 bases. Germline V gives CDR1 KGHSH, CDR2 LQKENI. Trimming cost V 10 bases and J 2 bases, with 20 bases left between them. The CDR3 extends over 15 amino acids. DNA for the CDR3: TGTGCCACCTCGAAACAGGAGGGGCCTCAAGAGACCCAGTACTTC. Amino acid sequence: CATSKQEGPQETQYF.

The chain combines TRBV2 with TRBJ2-6, with D possibly being TRBD2 (6 bases). The germline V and J ends were trimmed by 4 bases and 4 bases, with 14 bases remaining between them. CDR1 is SNHLY, CDR2 FYNNEI, per germline. This CDR3 contains 16 residues. The CDR3 reads CASSGRLASGANVLTF. The CDR3 bases are TGTGCCAGCAGTGGCCGGCTAGCGTCCGGGGCCAACGTCCTGACTTTC. The complete variable domain, with remaining parts taken from reference TRBV2 and TRBJ2-6, reads EPEVTQTPSHQVTQMGQEVILRCVPISNHLYFYWYRQILGQKVEFLVSFYNNEISEKSEIFDDQFSVERPDGSNFTLKIRSTKLEDSAMYFCASSGRLASGANVLTFGAGSRLTVL.

There are a few counts of this clonotype. This sequence joins TRBV5-1 and TRBJ1-1; 7 bases map to TRBD1. Losses at the gene ends were 4 bases for V and 1 base for J; bases not matched to a gene: 4. CDR1 is SGHRS and CDR2 is YFSETQ in the germline V gene. The CDR3 totals 14 residues. CDR3 coding DNA: TGCGCCAGCAGCCCATGGACAGGGAACACTGAAGCTTTCTTT. Protein product: CASSPWTGNTEAFF.